A single sample is the source of the 11 T cell receptor beta chains below, sequenced in a study of cytomegalovirus exposure and HLA in healthy donors. Use of 60 Vbeta and 13 Jbeta primers characterized the PCR. Clones were read by immunoSEQ multiplex PCR, and TCRdb kept only the in-frame ones, dropping some. The repertoire holds about 180,000 clones, with roughly 78% as singletons. The sample taken for sequencing was PBMCs. These receptors all come from a woman aged 30 to 39 in good health and CMV-seronegative.

This rearrangement joins TRBV29-1 to TRBJ2-5, with 10 bases identical to TRBD1. Germline trimming cut 4 bases from V and 7 bases from J; bases unmatched to any gene: 3. The CDR3 totals 12 residues. The V gene's germline CDR1 is SQVTM and CDR2 ANQGSEA. The CDR3 reads CSVAGQGVTQYF. The CDR3 DNA sequence: TGCAGCGTTGCAGGACAGGGGGTGACCCAGTACTTC.

The rearrangement uses TRBV19 and TRBJ2-1; 13 positions match TRBD2. Trimming removed 3 bases from V and 8 bases from J; junction bases left unmatched: 4. This CDR3 has 15 residues. Germline V gives CDR1 LNHDA, CDR2 SQIVND (reference sequence). In nucleotides, the CDR3 is TGTGCCAGTAGTATGACTAGCGGGGGGCGCGATGAGCAGTTCTTC. This translates into CASSMTSGGRDEQFF.

The V gene is TRBV9, the J gene TRBJ1-4; D call uncertain. V was trimmed by 0 bases and J by 2 bases, leaving 14 bases between them. This CDR3 has 17 amino acids. Germline V gene lookup returns CDR1 SGDLS and CDR2 YYNGEE. CDR3 residues: CASSVGLLRRTNEKLFF. For the CDR3, the DNA is TGTGCCAGCAGCGTAGGACTACTAAGGAGGACTAATGAAAAACTGTTTTTT.

J is TRBJ2-3 and V is TRBV7-9; 7 nucleotides line up with TRBD2. The V segment lost 5 bases and the J segment 2 bases; nucleotides outside the gene matches: 4. The germline CDR1 and CDR2 sequences are SEHNR and FQNEAQ (reference sequence). The CDR3 covers 14 residues. CDR3 bases: TGTGCCAGCAGCCCGACTAGCTCCACAGATACGCAGTATTTT. Amino acids: CASSPTSSTDTQYF.

The chain is built from TRBV11-1 and TRBJ1-1; the match to TRBD1 covers 9 bases. Losses at the gene ends were 5 bases for V and 4 bases for J; bases not matched to a gene: 8. CDR3 length: 15 amino acids. Germline CDR1 and CDR2: SGHAT and FQDESV (reference sequence). The chain's CDR3 is CASSAKQGARTEAFF. Written as DNA, the CDR3 is TGTGCCAGCAGCGCCAAACAGGGGGCGCGCACTGAAGCTTTCTTT.

V is TRBV6-6 and J is TRBJ1-5; possibly TRBD1 for D (6 bases). The CDR3 extends over 16 amino acids. Trimming removed 7 bases at V and 0 bases at J, with 16 bases between. CDR1 is MNHNY and CDR2 is SVGAGI in the germline V gene (reference sequence). Here the CDR3 reads CASIPGERDSNQPQHF. The DNA of the CDR3 is TGTGCCAGCATCCCAGGGGAACGCGATAGCAATCAGCCCCAGCATTTT.

This clone is a singleton in its sample. A read error may produce the germline difference seen at one junction end. V is TRBV25-1 and J is TRBJ1-2; 7 bases fit TRBD1. Germline V gene lookup returns CDR1 MGHDK and CDR2 SYGVNS. The CDR3 loop spans 14 amino acids. The CDR3 reads CAGSGAGQVYGYTF. The DNA for the CDR3 is TGTGCCGGCAGTGGGGCAGGACAGGTCTATGGCTACACCTTC.

This clone was seen only once. V usage is TRBV4-3 and J usage is TRBJ2-7, with D possibly TRBD1 on 6 matching bases. CDR3 length: 14 amino acids. Per germline, CDR1 LGHNA and CDR2 YSLEER. V was cut by 4 bases and J by 3 bases, with 13 bases left in between. This chain's CDR3 is CASSLSEQGYEQYF. The CDR3 region has the DNA TGCGCCAGCAGCCTAAGTGAACAGGGCTACGAGCAGTACTTC.

This clone was counted between two and nine times. CDR3 DNA sequence: TGTGCCAGCAGCGTACTGGCTAGGAACACCGGGGAGCTGTTTTTT. This translates into CASSVLARNTGELFF. The J gene is TRBJ2-2, the V gene TRBV9; D gene unclear. The CDR3 runs 15 residues. Trimming left V 1 base short and J 1 base short, with 8 bases between. Germline V gives CDR1 SGDLS, CDR2 YYNGEE.

This clone was observed once. The chain recombines TRBV30 with TRBJ1-5, with TRBD1 identical over 11 bases. The CDR3 length is 13 residues. V dropped 4 bases and J dropped 7; count of bases not matched to a gene: 3. Germline CDR1 and CDR2: GTSNPN and SVGIG (reference sequence). The CDR3 loop is CAWTRTGGQPQHF. The CDR3 DNA reads as TGTGCCTGGACCAGGACAGGGGGCCAGCCCCAGCATTTT.

The V and J genes are TRBV7-6 and TRBJ2-5, with a weak D call TRBD1 (5 bases). The V gene lost 2 bases and the J gene lost 2 bases, with 6 bases spanning the gap. The CDR3 runs 13 residues. CDR1 is SGHVS and CDR2 is FNYEAQ in the germline V gene. The CDR3 coding sequence is TGTGCCAGCAGCTTACCAGGGCAAGAGACCCAGTACTTC. It codes for CASSLPGQETQYF. Variable domain in full (rest from reference TRBV7-6 and TRBJ2-5): GAGVSQSPRYKVTKRGQDVALRCDPISGHVSLYWYRQALGQGPEFLTYFNYEAQQDKSGLPNDRFSAERPEGSISTLTIQRTEQRDSAMYRCASSLPGQETQYFGPGTRLLVL.